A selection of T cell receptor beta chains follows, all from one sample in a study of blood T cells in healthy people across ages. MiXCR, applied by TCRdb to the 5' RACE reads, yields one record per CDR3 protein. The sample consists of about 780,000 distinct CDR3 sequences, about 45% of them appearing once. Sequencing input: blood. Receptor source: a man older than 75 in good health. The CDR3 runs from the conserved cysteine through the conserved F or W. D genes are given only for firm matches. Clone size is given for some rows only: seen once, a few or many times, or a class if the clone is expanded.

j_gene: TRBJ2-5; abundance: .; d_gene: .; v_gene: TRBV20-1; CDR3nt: TGCAGTGCTTCCGACGTAGCGGATGAGCAGTACTTC; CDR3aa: CSASDVADEQYF
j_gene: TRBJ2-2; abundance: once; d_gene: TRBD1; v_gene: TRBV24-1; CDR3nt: TGTGCCACCAGTGACTTCCCTCGAGGACAGGGAGGAACCGGGGAGCTGTTTTTT; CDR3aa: CATSDFPRGQGGTGELFF
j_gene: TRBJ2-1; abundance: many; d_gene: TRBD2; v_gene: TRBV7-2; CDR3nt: TGTGCCAGCAGCTTATCCTCTTGGATAGCGGGGAGCTCCTACAATGAGCAGTTCTTC; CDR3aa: CASSLSSWIAGSSYNEQFF
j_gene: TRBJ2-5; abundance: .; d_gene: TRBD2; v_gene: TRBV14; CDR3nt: TGTGCCAGCAGCGTCGGACTAGCGGGAACCTGGGAGACCCAGTACTTC; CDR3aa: CASSVGLAGTWETQYF
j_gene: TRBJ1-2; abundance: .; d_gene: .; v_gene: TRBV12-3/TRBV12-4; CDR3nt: TGTGCCAGCAGTTTCCAGGGAGAGGGCTATGGCTACACCTTC; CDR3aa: CASSFQGEGYGYTF
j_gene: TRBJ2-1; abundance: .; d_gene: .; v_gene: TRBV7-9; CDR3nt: TGTGCCAGCAGCTTAGGAGGGCCAGCCTACAATGAGCAGTTCTTC; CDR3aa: CASSLGGPAYNEQFF
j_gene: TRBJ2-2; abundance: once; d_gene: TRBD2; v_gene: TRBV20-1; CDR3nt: TGCAGTGCTACTCAGAGCGGGGGGACCGGGGAGCTGTTTTTT; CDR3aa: CSATQSGGTGELFF
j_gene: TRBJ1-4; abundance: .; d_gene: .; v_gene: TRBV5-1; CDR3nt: TGCGCCAGCAGCGGCGGGACACCGAATGAAGAACTGTTTTTT; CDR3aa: CASSGGTPNEELFF
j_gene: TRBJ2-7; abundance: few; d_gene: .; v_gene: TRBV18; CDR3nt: TGTGCCAGCTCAACCCGGGACAACTACGAGCAGTACTTC; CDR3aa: CASSTRDNYEQYF
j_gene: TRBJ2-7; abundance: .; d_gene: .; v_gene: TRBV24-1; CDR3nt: TGTGCCACCAGTGATACCCGTCACGAGCAGTACTTC; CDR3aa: CATSDTRHEQYF
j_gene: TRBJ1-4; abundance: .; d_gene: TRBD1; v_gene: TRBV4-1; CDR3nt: TGCGCCAGCAGCCAAGATCCTAGGACAGGGCACGAAAAACTGTTTTTT; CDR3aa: CASSQDPRTGHEKLFF
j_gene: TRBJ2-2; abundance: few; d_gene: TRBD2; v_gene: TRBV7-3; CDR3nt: TGTGCCAGCAGCCCCGCTAGCGGGAGTAACACCGGGGAGCTGTTTTTT; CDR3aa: CASSPASGSNTGELFF
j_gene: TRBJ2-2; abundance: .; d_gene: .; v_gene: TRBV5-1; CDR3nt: TGCGCCAGTAACGCGAACACCGGGGAGCTGTTTTTT; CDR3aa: CASNANTGELFF
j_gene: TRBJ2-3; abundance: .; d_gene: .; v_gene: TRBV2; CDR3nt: TGTGCCAGCACTTGGGCGGGGTCTAGCACAGATACGCAGTATTTT; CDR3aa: CASTWAGSSTDTQYF
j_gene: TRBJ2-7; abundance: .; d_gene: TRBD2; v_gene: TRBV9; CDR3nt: TGTGCCAGCAGCCCCAGCCTAGCGGGAGTGTACGAGCAGTACTTC; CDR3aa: CASSPSLAGVYEQYF
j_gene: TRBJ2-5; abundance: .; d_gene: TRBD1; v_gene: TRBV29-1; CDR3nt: TGCAGCGCTCCCCTCGGACAGGTCCAAGAGACCCAGTACTTC; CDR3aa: CSAPLGQVQETQYF
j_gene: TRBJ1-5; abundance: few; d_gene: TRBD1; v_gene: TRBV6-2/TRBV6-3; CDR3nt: TGTGCCAGCAGAAACGGCGGGACAGGGGCGAATCAGCCCCAGCATTTT; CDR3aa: CASRNGGTGANQPQHF
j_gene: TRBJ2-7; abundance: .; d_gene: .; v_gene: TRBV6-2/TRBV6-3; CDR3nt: TGTGCCAGCAGTTTCGGGGGCGGCCTCTCCTACGAGCAGTACTTC; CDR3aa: CASSFGGGLSYEQYF
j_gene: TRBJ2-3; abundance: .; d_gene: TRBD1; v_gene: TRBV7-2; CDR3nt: TGTGCCAGCAGCTTCGGACAGGGCTCCGCGATCGATACGCAGTATTTT; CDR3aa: CASSFGQGSAIDTQYF
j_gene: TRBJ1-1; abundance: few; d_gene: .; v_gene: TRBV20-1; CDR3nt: TGCAGTGCTTCCAATCGGGACCCTACTCACACTGAAGCTTTCTTT; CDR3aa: CSASNRDPTHTEAFF
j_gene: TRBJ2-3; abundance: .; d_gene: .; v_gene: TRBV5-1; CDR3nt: TGCGCCAGCAGCTTGAGGGGGATTGGTTCAGATACGCAGTATTTT; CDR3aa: CASSLRGIGSDTQYF
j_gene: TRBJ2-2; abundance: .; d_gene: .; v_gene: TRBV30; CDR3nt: TGTGCCTGGAAGGGACCGCCGAGCGAGGAGTTGTTTTTT; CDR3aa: CAWKGPPSEELFF
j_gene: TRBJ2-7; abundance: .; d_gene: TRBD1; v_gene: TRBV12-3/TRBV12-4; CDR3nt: TGTGCCAGCAGTTTAGCAAGAACGGGACAGCGAACCTACAATGAGCAGTACTTC; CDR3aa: CASSLARTGQRTYNEQYF
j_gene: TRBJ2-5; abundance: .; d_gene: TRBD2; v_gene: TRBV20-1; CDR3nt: TGCAGTGCTATCACTAGCGGCCAAGAGACCCAGTACTTC; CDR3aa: CSAITSGQETQYF
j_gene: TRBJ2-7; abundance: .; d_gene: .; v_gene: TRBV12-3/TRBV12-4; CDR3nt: TGTGCCAGCAGCCCGAGCGCATTCTCCTACGAGCAGTACTTC; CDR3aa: CASSPSAFSYEQYF
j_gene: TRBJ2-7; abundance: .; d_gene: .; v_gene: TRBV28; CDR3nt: TGTGCCAGCACCGTGCGCGGGGGCACCTACGAGCAGTACTTC; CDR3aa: CASTVRGGTYEQYF
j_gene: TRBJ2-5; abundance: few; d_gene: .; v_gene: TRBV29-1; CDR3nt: TGCAGCGCCCCCGGGGCCGTGTACCAAGGGACCCAGTACTTC; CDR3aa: CSAPGAVYQGTQYF
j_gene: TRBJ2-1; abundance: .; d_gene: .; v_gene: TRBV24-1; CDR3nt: TGTGCCACCAGTGATTTAGCAGACAATGAGCAGTTCTTC; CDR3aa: CATSDLADNEQFF
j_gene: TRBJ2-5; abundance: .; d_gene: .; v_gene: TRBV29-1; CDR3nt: TGCAGCGTTGGCAGGGGAAAGGAGACCCAGTACTTC; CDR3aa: CSVGRGKETQYF
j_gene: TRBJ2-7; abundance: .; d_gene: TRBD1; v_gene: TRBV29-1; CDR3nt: TGCAGCGTCTTACAGGGGGCGCAGTACGAGCAGTACTTC; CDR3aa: CSVLQGAQYEQYF
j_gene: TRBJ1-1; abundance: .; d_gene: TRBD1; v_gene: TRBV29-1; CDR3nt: TGCAGCGTTGATAGGGGGCAGGATACTGAAGCTTTCTTT; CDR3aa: CSVDRGQDTEAFF
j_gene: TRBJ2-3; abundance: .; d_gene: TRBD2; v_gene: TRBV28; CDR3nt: TGTGCCAGCAGTTTACGAACTAGCGGGAGCGCAGATACGCAGTATTTT; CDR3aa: CASSLRTSGSADTQYF
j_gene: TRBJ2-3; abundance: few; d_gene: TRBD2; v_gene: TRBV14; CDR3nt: TGTGCCAGCAGCCAGGTGGGACTAGCTGCAGATACGCAGTATTTT; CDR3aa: CASSQVGLAADTQYF
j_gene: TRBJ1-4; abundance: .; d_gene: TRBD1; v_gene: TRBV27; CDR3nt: TGTGCCAGCAGTGTAACAGGGGGTACTGAAAAACTGTTTTTT; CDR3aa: CASSVTGGTEKLFF
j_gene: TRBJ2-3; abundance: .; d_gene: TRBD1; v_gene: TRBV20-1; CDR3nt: TGCAGTGCTAGGAGACCGGGACAGGTCACAGATACGCAGTATTTT; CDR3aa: CSARRPGQVTDTQYF
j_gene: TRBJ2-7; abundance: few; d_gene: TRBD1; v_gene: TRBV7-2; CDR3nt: TGTGCCAGCAGCTTAGTTGGACAGGCCATCTACGAGCAGTACTTC; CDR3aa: CASSLVGQAIYEQYF
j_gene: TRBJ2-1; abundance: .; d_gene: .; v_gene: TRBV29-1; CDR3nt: TGCAGCGGAGGGGAATCGGATGAGCAGTTCTTC; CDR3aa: CSGGESDEQFF
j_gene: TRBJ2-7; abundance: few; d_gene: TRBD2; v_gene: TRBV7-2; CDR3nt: TGTGCCAGCAGCTTAGAGGGACTAGCGTACAATGAGCAGTACTTC; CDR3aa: CASSLEGLAYNEQYF
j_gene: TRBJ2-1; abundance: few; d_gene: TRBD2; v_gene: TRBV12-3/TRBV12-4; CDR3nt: TGTGCCAGCAGTTTCCAGGCTAGCGGGAGTGGCGAGCAGTTCTTC; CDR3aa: CASSFQASGSGEQFF
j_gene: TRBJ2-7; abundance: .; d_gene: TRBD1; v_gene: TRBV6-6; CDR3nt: TGTGCCAGCAGTGACCGGGACAGGGTAAACGAGCAGTACTTC; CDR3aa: CASSDRDRVNEQYF
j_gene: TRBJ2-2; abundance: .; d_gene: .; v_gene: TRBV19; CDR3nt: TGTGCCAGTAGTATAAACAGGGCCCACACCGGGGAGCTGTTTTTT; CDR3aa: CASSINRAHTGELFF